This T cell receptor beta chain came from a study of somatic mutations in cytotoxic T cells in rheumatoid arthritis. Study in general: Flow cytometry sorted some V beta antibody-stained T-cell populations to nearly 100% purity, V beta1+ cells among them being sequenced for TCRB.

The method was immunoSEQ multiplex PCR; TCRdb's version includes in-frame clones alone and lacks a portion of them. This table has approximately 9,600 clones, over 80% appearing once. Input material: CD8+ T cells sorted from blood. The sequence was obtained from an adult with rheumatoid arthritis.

The CDR3 reads CAWSEAFF. DNA for the CDR3: TGTGCCTGGAGTGAAGCTTTCTTT. The genes are TRBV30 and TRBJ1-1, with D unresolved. The V gene's germline CDR1 is GTSNPN and CDR2 SVGIG (reference sequence). This CDR3 has 8 amino acids. V shed 1 base and J shed 9 bases, with 0 bases lying between them. Together with reference TRBV30 and TRBJ1-1, the CDR3 gives the full variable domain: SQTIHQWPATLVQPVGSPLSLECTVEGTSNPNLYWYRQAAGRGLQLLFYSVGIGQISSEVPQNLSASRPQDRQFILSSKKLLLSDSGFYLCAWSEAFFGQGTRLTVV.